This entry features one T cell receptor (beta chain) sequence. Its antigen is currently unknown. Sequenced material consisted of expressed TCRB transcripts (all of the isolated RNA was reverse transcribed). TCRdb's copy holds only in-frame clones and misses some; the assay was immunoSEQ multiplex PCR. The sample has hundreds of thousands of clones, 30% seen once. These data belong to a study of beta chain features in type 1 diabetes. Germline values: CDR1 SGHAT, CDR2 FQNNGV. Trimming removed 6 bases at V and 6 bases at J, with 12 bases between. The CDR3 consists of 13 residues. Study results and limitations: Fewer insertions but more deletions were seen at VDJ junctions in type 1 diabetes patients. Whether HLA type affects TCRB rearrangement stayed undetermined in the present work. Sequencing used cDNA, and cells with high TCR expression could therefore be over-represented.

The rearrangement links TRBV11-2 to TRBJ2-1, with a possible D match to TRBD2 (6 bases). Sequenced input: naive CD4+ T cells from blood. The TCR originated in a man aged 18 to 29 in good health. CDR3 amino acids: CASRRLERNEQFF. The CDR3 region has the DNA TGTGCCAGCAGGAGACTAGAACGCAATGAGCAGTTCTTC.